A selection of T cell receptor beta chains follows, all from one sample in a study of PD-1 blockade in mismatch repair-deficient tumors. Measured with immunoSEQ multiplex PCR; TCRdb has only the in-frame clones, and not every one. The repertoire holds approximately 38,000 clones, around 79% seen once, with approximately 22% in the top ten. Specimen: peripheral blood, collected 4 weeks after starting pembrolizumab. These receptors were taken from an adult with mismatch repair-deficient cancer. Both conserved end residues are part of each CDR3. The D gene is left open where the match is weak.

v_gene	d_gene	CDR3aa
TRBV30	-	CAWWSLQGNYGYTF
TRBV18	TRBD1	CASSPSGQGNYGYTF
TRBV19	TRBD2	CASSIGKSGSYEQYF
TRBV4-3	TRBD1	CASSLGTGKAGANVLTF
TRBV5-5	-	CASSSYIRIYEQYF
TRBV4-1	-	CASSLGGVGEQFF
TRBV15	TRBD2	CATSTLAGPEQFF
TRBV15	-	CATSRMTVPGYQETQYF
TRBV5-1	-	CASKGESSNTGELFF
TRBV6-1	-	CASSEEEDTIYEQYF
TRBV5-1	TRBD1	CATGTGSSGANVLTF
TRBV16	-	CASSQARGSGNTIYF
TRBV2	-	CASSESWGAYEQYF
TRBV27	TRBD1	CASSPQDRRLRRGTEAFF
TRBV4-2	-	CASSQGTGAQETQYF